This record concerns one T cell receptor beta chain sequence. Antigen specificity is unknown. Since a much larger clone is just one base distant, this may be a read error. The CD8+CD4-CCR7+CD45RA+ phenotype defined the sorted naive CD8 T cells. The germline V gene has CDR1 GTSNPN and CDR2 SVGIG (reference sequence). The CDR3 is 14 amino acids. This sample stems from a study of molecular identifiers for immune sequencing clone quantification. Study-level findings and limits: Should identical TCR molecules share a barcode, the sizes of highly expanded clones could be underestimated.

The use of previously described methods and listed TCR primers produced the bulk TCR libraries. TCRdb recomputed calls from the PCR reads with MiXCR, one row per CDR3 protein. The sample shows 85,000 to 90,000 distinct CDR3 sequences, about 20% of them seen only once. The chain recombines TRBV30 with TRBJ2-1, with 7 nucleotides matching TRBD2. Source material: naive CD8+ T cells from blood, with Jurkat cell RNA spiked in. Subset indicated: FACS-sorted CD8+CD4-CCR7+CD45RA+ naive T cells. This clonotype originated in a human donor in good health. Some libraries in this study had Jurkat cell RNA spiked in. CDR3 sequence: CAWRTREAYNKQFF. The CDR3 nucleotides are TGTGCCTGGAGAACCCGGGAGGCCTACAATAAGCAGTTCTTC. Full variable domain (rest looked up from reference TRBV30 and TRBJ2-1): SQTIHQWPATLVQPVGSPLSLECTVEGTSNPNLYWYRQAAGRGLQLLFYSVGIGQISSEVPQNLSASRPQDRQFILSSKKLLLSDSGFYLCAWRTREAYNKQFFGPGTRLTVL.